The clone carrying this T cell receptor (beta chain) has ten or more counts. What it binds is not known. The record originates from a study of breast tumors, draining lymph nodes, adjacent tissues. Findings and caveats of the study: Tumor T cell lymph node origin was a supported hypothesis, not proven. Compared with basal-like, luminal-like tumors shared significantly more repertoire with nontumor tissue. Tumors had less TCR diversity than lymph nodes, more than nontumor tissue. Data fit most tumor T cells coming from lymph node, expanding in tumor.

TCRdb re-derived calls from the multiplex PCR reads in MiXCR, one entry per CDR3 protein. This sample carries about 230,000 distinct CDR3 sequences, roughly 32% of them seen once, and the ten largest clones take 1.3% to 1.5%. The CDR3 sequence is 14 residues long. Germline loops: CDR1 SQVTM, CDR2 ANQGSEA. V shed 4 bases and J shed 2 bases, with 14 bases lying between them. Breast cancer patients provided tissue from their axillary draining lymph nodes. V and J are TRBV29-1 and TRBJ2-5; D is possibly TRBD1 (5 bases). The TCR sequence derives from a female donor with breast cancer. Some clones in this sample may be carry-over from other donors' samples. The specimen was axillary lymph node tissue. This chain's CDR3 is CSVGGSWRQETQYF. CDR3 in DNA: TGCAGCGTTGGGGGCTCCTGGCGGCAAGAGACCCAGTACTTC.